This T cell receptor (beta chain) was sequenced for a study of CD8 T cells in ankylosing spondylitis. General study results and limits: What appeared characteristic of ankylosing spondylitis blood was a TCR beta motif of fewer than ten highly homologous variants.

TCRdb analysed the 5' RACE reads with MiXCR anew, one entry per CDR3 protein. The table has a few hundred thousand distinct CDR3 sequences, 9.5% to 15% seen once. About this clonotype itself: Its antigen is still unknown.

The material sequenced was blood, either unsorted or a sorted T cell fraction (not recorded which). The clonotype was recovered from a male donor with ankylosing spondylitis.

CDR3 coding DNA: TGTGCCAGCACTAGCGTTATCCACAATGAGCAGTTCTTC. Its translation is CASTSVIHNEQFF. J is TRBJ2-1 and V is TRBV12-3 or TRBV12-4, with a weak D call TRBD2 (6 bases). The CDR3 extends over 13 amino acids. Trimming removed 7 bases at V and 5 bases at J, with 12 bases between.